The 27 T cell receptor beta chains in this list originate from one sample, sequenced in a study of neurological immune-mediated disorders. TCRdb re-analysed the 5' RACE reads in MiXCR, keeping a single row per CDR3 protein. The table records some 86,000 distinct CDR3 sequences, about 2.5% of them present only once. Sequencing was done on a sample of PBMCs. All receptors derive from a woman aged 25 to 39 with multiple sclerosis.

Ten or more counts support this clonotype. The CDR3 spells CAWARDTLNTEAFF. Written as DNA, the CDR3 is TGTGCCTGGGCCCGGGACACTTTGAACACTGAAGCTTTCTTT. This chain links TRBV30 with TRBJ1-1, with TRBD1 as a possible D gene (6 bases). The V end was cut by 5 bases, the J end by 0 bases, with 13 bases between. The CDR3 is 14 amino acids. CDR1 is GTSNPN and CDR2 is SVGIG in the germline V gene (reference sequence). The entire variable domain, with the rest obtained from reference TRBV30 and TRBJ1-1, is as follows: SQTIHQWPATLVQPVGSPLSLECTVEGTSNPNLYWYRQAAGRGLQLLFYSVGIGQISSEVPQNLSASRPQDRQFILSSKKLLLSDSGFYLCAWARDTLNTEAFFGQGTRLTVV.

This clonotype was counted at least ten times. The CDR3 sequence is CASSLTETRTDTQYF. The CDR3 DNA follows: TGTGCCAGCAGCTTAACGGAGACACGCACAGATACGCAGTATTTT. This chain joins TRBV7-2 and TRBJ2-3, with no clear D. Per germline, CDR1 SGHTA and CDR2 FQGNSA. This CDR3 contains 15 residues. V was trimmed by 2 bases and J by 1 base, leaving 10 bases between them.

This clonotype has ten or more counts. The chain couples TRBV9 to TRBJ1-4; no reliable D call. Germline V gene data show CDR1 as SGDLS and CDR2 as YYNGEE. The ends were cut back, 4 bases at V and 7 bases at J, with 17 bases in the middle. The CDR3 runs to 15 residues. Here the CDR3 reads CASSISGGRGEKLFF. The CDR3 bases are TGTGCCAGCAGCATAAGCGGTGGGCGCGGTGAAAAACTGTTTTTT.

This clonotype was picked up a small number of times. This may come from a read error, since a much larger clone is one base off. The gene calls are TRBV24-1 and TRBJ1-5, with a possible D match to TRBD1 (6 bases). Trimming took 9 bases from V and 0 from J, leaving 11 bases between them. Germline lookup yields CDR1 KGHDR and CDR2 SFDVKD. This CDR3 is 14 amino acids long. The CDR3 bases are TGTGCCACCGGAGGGGACATTAGCAATCAGCCCCAGCATTTT. Encoded protein: CATGGDISNQPQHF.

The sample holds many counts of this clonotype. This chain links TRBV12-3 or TRBV12-4 with TRBJ2-3; no clear D gene. Trimming removed 3 bases at V and 6 bases at J, with 7 bases between. The CDR3 totals 12 residues. CDR3 loop: CASSFRPDTQYF. The CDR3 region has the DNA TGTGCCAGCAGTTTCCGGCCCGATACGCAGTATTTT.

This clonotype was observed many times. The chain carries TRBV20-1 and TRBJ1-2, with TRBD1 as a possible D gene (6 bases). CDR3 length equals 13 residues. Germline loops: CDR1 DFQATT, CDR2 SNEGSKA (reference sequence). V was pared by 5 bases and J by 5 bases, with 15 bases between. The CDR3 protein is CSARAWGAYGYTF. CDR3 nucleotides: TGCAGTGCTCGAGCCTGGGGGGCTTATGGCTACACCTTC.

This clonotype showed up many times. The J gene is TRBJ2-7, the V gene TRBV20-1; 7 nucleotides match TRBD2. The CDR3 loop spans 13 amino acids. Germline V lookup: CDR1 DFQATT, CDR2 SNEGSKA (reference sequence). V trimming: 5 bases; J trimming: 6 bases; junction bases outside the gene matches: 10. The DNA of the CDR3 is TGCAGTGCTGCCGGGACTACTTTCTCCGAGCAGTACTTC. This sequence encodes CSAAGTTFSEQYF.

This clonotype came up many times. V usage is TRBV28 and J usage is TRBJ1-5; D might be TRBD1 (5 bases). CDR1 and CDR2 from the germline V gene are MDHEN and SYDVKM. Trimming took off 11 bases at V and 0 bases at J, with 11 bases between the two ends. The CDR3 has 13 residues. This CDR3 reads CAGRGLSNQPQHF. The CDR3 coding sequence is TGTGCCGGGAGGGGACTTAGCAATCAGCCCCAGCATTTT.

This clonotype occurred many times. The V and J genes are TRBV20-1 and TRBJ1-1; D unresolved. Germline lookup yields CDR1 DFQATT and CDR2 SNEGSKA (reference sequence). CDR3 length: 12 amino acids. V lost 4 bases to trimming and J lost 0 bases, with 6 bases between them. Written as DNA, the CDR3 is TGCAGTGCTATGGTCCTGAACACTGAAGCTTTCTTT. It specifies CSAMVLNTEAFF.

This clonotype was detected many times. The chain couples TRBV10-3 to TRBJ1-2, with D tentatively TRBD1 (5 bases). V gave up 2 bases and J gave up 5 bases, with 9 bases separating them. CDR1 is ENHRY, CDR2 SYGVKD, per germline. CDR3 length: 13 residues. The CDR3 here is CAISELTAYGYTF. The CDR3 nucleotides read TGTGCCATCAGTGAGCTGACAGCTTATGGCTACACCTTC.

This clonotype was observed many times. This sequence joins TRBV12-3 or TRBV12-4 and TRBJ2-1; 8 bases agree with TRBD1. The CDR3 is 14 amino acids. Trimming took 5 bases from V and 7 from J; bases not matched to a gene: 7. This CDR3 reads CASSPGTGGNEQFF. The CDR3 nucleotides are TGTGCCAGCAGTCCGGGGACAGGTGGGAATGAGCAGTTCTTC.

This clonotype was counted ten times or more. CDR3 bases: TGTGCCAGCAGCTTAGGTGCGCGGGCGGGAGACTACGAGCAGTACTTC. The encoded protein is CASSLGARAGDYEQYF. J is TRBJ2-7 and V is TRBV7-2; 7 bases agree with TRBD2. This CDR3 is built from 16 residues. The V segment lost 1 base and the J segment 3 bases; nucleotides outside the gene matches: 9. Germline values: CDR1 SGHTA, CDR2 FQGNSA.

Many counts were recorded for this clonotype. In DNA, the CDR3 is TGCAGTGCCCACCGGGGACAGCGGTCCTATGGCTACACCTTC. Its protein is CSAHRGQRSYGYTF. This sequence joins TRBV20-1 and TRBJ1-2; 7 bases agree with TRBD1. The junction had 11 bases not matched to a gene; V was cut back by 6 bases and J by 4 bases. Germline CDR1 reads DFQATT; CDR2 reads SNEGSKA (reference sequence). The CDR3 runs to 14 residues.

This clonotype was seen at least ten times. This sequence joins TRBV11-2 and TRBJ2-7; 7 bases align to TRBD2. CDR1 and CDR2 (germline): SGHAT, FQNNGV. The CDR3 is made up of 13 amino acids. With 5 bases clipped from V and 3 bases from J, the junction kept 4 bases outside the gene matches. CDR3 in DNA: TGTGCCAGCAGCCCACGGACTAGCTACGAGCAGTACTTC. Translation: CASSPRTSYEQYF. Filled out from reference TRBV11-2 and TRBJ2-7, the complete variable domain reads EAGVAQSPRYKIIEKRQSVAFWCNPISGHATLYWYQQILGQGPKLLIQFQNNGVVDDSQLPKDRFSAERLKGVDSTLKIQPAKLEDSAVYLCASSPRTSYEQYFGPGTRLTVT.

This clonotype was seen ten or more times. The chain links TRBV20-1 to TRBJ2-3, with 8 bases identical to TRBD2. Germline V gives CDR1 DFQATT, CDR2 SNEGSKA (reference sequence). V trimming: 5 bases; J trimming: 3 bases; junction bases outside the gene matches: 7. CDR3 length equals 14 residues. The CDR3 protein is CSAAAGGSTDTQYF. CDR3 bases: TGCAGTGCTGCGGCGGGAGGTAGTACAGATACGCAGTATTTT.

In its sample, this clonotype was seen a few times. The gene calls are TRBV7-6 and TRBJ1-6; 9 bases map to TRBD1. Germline loops: CDR1 SGHVS, CDR2 FNYEAQ. The ends lost 5 bases at V and 9 bases at J; junction bases unmatched: 8. The CDR3 consists of 15 residues. As DNA, the CDR3 is TGTGCCAGCAGCCCAGAGGGGACAGGGTCTTCACCCCTCCACTTT. Translating gives CASSPEGTGSSPLHF.

The table lists this clonotype with many counts. The V and J genes are TRBV5-1 and TRBJ2-5, with TRBD2 matching over 8 bases. Germline values: CDR1 SGHRS, CDR2 YFSETQ. This CDR3 is 17 amino acids long. With 0 bases clipped from V and 4 bases from J, the junction kept 11 bases outside the gene matches. CDR3 sequence reads: CASSLATRAGEGETQYF. Written as DNA, the CDR3 is TGCGCCAGCAGCTTGGCGACTCGAGCGGGAGAGGGAGAGACCCAGTACTTC.

This clonotype has ten or more counts. The rearrangement joins TRBV20-1 to TRBJ2-7, with D unresolved. Germline CDR1 DFQATT, CDR2 SNEGSKA (reference sequence). The CDR3 spans 12 residues. CDR3 nucleotides: TGCAGCACGACCACGTCTGATTACGAGCAGTACTTC. Encoded protein: CSTTTSDYEQYF.

This clonotype was detected ten times or more. The chain joins TRBV29-1 to TRBJ2-5, with a weak D call TRBD1 (6 bases). CDR3 length equals 12 residues. The germline V and J ends were trimmed by 5 bases and 5 bases, with 12 bases remaining between them. The germline gives CDR1 SQVTM, CDR2 ANQGSEA. CDR3 amino acids: CSVNTGWETQYF. The CDR3 DNA reads TGCAGCGTTAATACAGGGTGGGAGACCCAGTACTTC. The whole variable domain, filled in from reference TRBV29-1 and TRBJ2-5, reads SAVISQKPSRDICQRGTSLTIQCQVDSQVTMMFWYRQQPGQSLTLIATANQGSEATYESGFVIDKFPISRPNLTFSTLTVSNMSPEDSSIYLCSVNTGWETQYFGPGTRLLVL.

In this sample, this clonotype turned up many times. J is TRBJ1-2 and V is TRBV20-1; D may be TRBD1 (5 bases). Germline assignment: CDR1 DFQATT and CDR2 SNEGSKA (reference sequence). The CDR3 consists of 14 residues. The germline V and J ends were trimmed by 0 bases and 4 bases, with 12 bases remaining between them. CDR3 in DNA: TGCAGTGCTAGAGATCCGGGACCTACCTATGGCTACACCTTC. Translating it yields CSARDPGPTYGYTF.

Details on this clonotype: A much larger clone is a single base away; this may be a read error. This chain links TRBV6-6 with TRBJ1-1, with D unresolved. This CDR3 has 13 amino acids. CDR1 MNHNY and CDR2 SVGAGI come from the germline V gene (reference sequence). CDR3 region: CARSYEKNTEAFF. Written as DNA, the CDR3 is TGTGCCAGAAGTTATGAAAAGAACACTGAAGCTTTCTTT.

There are many counts of this clonotype. The chain recombines TRBV5-5 with TRBJ2-2, with D tentatively TRBD2 (5 bases). There are 15 residues in the CDR3. V dropped 4 bases and J dropped 4 bases, with 14 bases sitting between them. Germline V lookup: CDR1 SGHKS, CDR2 YYEKEE (reference sequence). CDR3 coding DNA: TGTGCCAGCAGCCAGGCCCGGGGTTTCACCGGGGAGCTGTTTTTT. Encoded protein: CASSQARGFTGELFF.

At least ten counts were recorded for this clonotype. The chain joins TRBV6-1 to TRBJ2-1; a possible D gene is TRBD1 (6 bases). This CDR3 contains 14 residues. The germline V gene has CDR1 MNHNS and CDR2 SASEGT. Trimming took 2 bases from V and 7 from J, leaving 12 bases between them. The DNA of the CDR3 is TGTGCCAGCAGTGAAAGGAACACAGGGAATGAGCAGTTCTTC. It encodes CASSERNTGNEQFF.

This clonotype was observed many times. This rearrangement joins TRBV10-3 to TRBJ1-2; D unclear. The length of the CDR3 is 15 residues. From germline, CDR1 is ENHRY and CDR2 SYGVKD. Trimming cost V 0 bases and J 9 bases, with 17 bases left between them. The CDR3 region is CAISESETPQRRYTF. As DNA, the CDR3 is TGTGCCATCAGTGAGTCTGAGACTCCTCAGCGGCGCTACACCTTC.

This clonotype has a count of ten or more. The chain employs TRBV24-1 and TRBJ2-1; TRBD2 might be the D (6 bases). The ends were cut back, 7 bases at V and 9 bases at J, with 24 bases in the middle. Germline loops: CDR1 KGHDR, CDR2 SFDVKD. This CDR3 spans 16 amino acids. CDR3 in amino acids: CATRAGGETGGREQFF. The CDR3 coding sequence is TGTGCCACCAGAGCAGGCGGGGAAACCGGAGGACGTGAGCAGTTCTTC.

The table lists this clonotype with many counts. The chain recombines TRBV5-5 with TRBJ2-5; weak D call: TRBD2 (5 bases). The V gene's germline CDR1 is SGHKS and CDR2 YYEKEE (reference sequence). The CDR3 is 13 amino acids. V was shortened by 2 bases and J by 0 bases, with 5 bases between the two germline ends. In DNA, the CDR3 is TGTGCCAGCAGCTTCGGGGACCAAGAGACCCAGTACTTC. Protein product: CASSFGDQETQYF.

The table lists this clonotype with many counts. The J gene is TRBJ1-4, the V gene TRBV12-3 or TRBV12-4, with a possible D match to TRBD1 (6 bases). The V end lost 7 bases, the J end lost 4 bases, and 16 bases lay between the germline ends. The CDR3 has 15 amino acids. DNA of the CDR3: TGTGCCAGCAAGACTGGGGGCAGTAGTAATGAAAAACTGTTTTTT. It is translated as CASKTGGSSNEKLFF.